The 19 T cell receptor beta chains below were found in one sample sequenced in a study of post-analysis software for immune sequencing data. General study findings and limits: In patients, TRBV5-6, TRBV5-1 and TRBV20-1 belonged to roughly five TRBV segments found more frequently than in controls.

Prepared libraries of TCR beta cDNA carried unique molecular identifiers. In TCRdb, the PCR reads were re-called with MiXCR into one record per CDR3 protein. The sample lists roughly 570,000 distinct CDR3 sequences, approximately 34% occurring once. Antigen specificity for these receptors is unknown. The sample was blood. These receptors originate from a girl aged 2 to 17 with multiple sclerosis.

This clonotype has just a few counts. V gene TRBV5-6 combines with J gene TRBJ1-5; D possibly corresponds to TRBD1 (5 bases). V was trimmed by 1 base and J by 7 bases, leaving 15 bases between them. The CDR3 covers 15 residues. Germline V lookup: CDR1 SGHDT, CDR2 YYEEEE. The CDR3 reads CASSLSGQGGQPQHF. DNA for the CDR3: TGTGCCAGCAGCTTGTCAGGCCAGGGCGGCCAGCCCCAGCATTTT.

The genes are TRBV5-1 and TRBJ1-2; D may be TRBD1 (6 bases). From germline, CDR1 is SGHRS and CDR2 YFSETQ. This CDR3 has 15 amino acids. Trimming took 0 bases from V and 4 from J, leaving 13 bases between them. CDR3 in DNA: TGCGCCAGCAGCTTGGTTCCAGGGGATAGCTATGGCTACACCTTC. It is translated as CASSLVPGDSYGYTF.

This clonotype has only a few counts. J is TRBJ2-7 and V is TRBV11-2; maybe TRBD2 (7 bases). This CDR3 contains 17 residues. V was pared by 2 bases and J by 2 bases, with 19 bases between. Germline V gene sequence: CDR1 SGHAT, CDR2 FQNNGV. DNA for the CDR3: TGTGCCAGCAGCTTAAGGGGGGGACTGCCGGGGGCCTACGAGCAGTACTTC. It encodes CASSLRGGLPGAYEQYF.

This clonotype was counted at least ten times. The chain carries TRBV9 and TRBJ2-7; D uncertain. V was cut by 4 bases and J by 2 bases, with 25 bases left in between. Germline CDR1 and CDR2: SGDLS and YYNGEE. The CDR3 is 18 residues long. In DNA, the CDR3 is TGTGCCAGCAGCTCAGAGATAAGAGGCTCACATATTCCCTACGAGCAGTACTTC. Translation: CASSSEIRGSHIPYEQYF.

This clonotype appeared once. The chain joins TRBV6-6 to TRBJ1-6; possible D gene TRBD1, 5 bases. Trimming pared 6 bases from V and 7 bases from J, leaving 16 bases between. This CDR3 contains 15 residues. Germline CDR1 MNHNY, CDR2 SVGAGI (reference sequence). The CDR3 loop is CASSPSQRGNSPLHF. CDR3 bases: TGTGCCAGCAGCCCTTCTCAAAGGGGCAATTCACCCCTCCACTTT.

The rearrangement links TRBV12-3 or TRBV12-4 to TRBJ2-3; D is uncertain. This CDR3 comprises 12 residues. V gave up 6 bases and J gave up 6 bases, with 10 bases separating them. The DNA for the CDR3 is TGTGCCAGCAGAGTCCCCCCGGATACGCAGTATTTT. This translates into CASRVPPDTQYF.

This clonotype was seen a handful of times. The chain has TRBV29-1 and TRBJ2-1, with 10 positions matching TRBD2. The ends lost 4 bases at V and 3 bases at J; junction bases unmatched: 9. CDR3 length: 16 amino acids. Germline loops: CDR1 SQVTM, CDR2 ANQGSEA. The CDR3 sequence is CSVVGGTSEFYNEQFF. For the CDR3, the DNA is TGCAGCGTTGTGGGGGGGACTAGCGAGTTCTACAATGAGCAGTTCTTC.

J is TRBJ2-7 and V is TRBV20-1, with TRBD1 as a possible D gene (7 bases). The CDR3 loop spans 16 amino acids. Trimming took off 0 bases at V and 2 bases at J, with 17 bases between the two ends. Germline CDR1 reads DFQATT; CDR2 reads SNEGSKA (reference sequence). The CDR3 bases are TGCAGTGCTAGAGATCCGTGGAGGGGGCTCACCTACGAGCAGTACTTC. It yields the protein CSARDPWRGLTYEQYF.

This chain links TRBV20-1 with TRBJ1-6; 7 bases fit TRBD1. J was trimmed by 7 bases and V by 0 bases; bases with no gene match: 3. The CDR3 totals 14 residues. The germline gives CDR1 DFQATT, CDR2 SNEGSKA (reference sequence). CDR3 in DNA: TGCAGTGCTAGAGATGACAGGGAGAATTCACCCCTCCACTTT. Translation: CSARDDRENSPLHF.

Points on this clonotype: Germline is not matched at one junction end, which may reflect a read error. CDR3 bases: TGTGCTAGCAGCCCCCAAGGGACAGCCGGCTACGAGCAGTACTTC. It translates to CASSPQGTAGYEQYF. The chain carries TRBV7-7 and TRBJ2-7; 7 bases match TRBD1. Germline CDR1 reads SSHAT; CDR2 reads FNYEAQ (reference sequence). This CDR3 comprises 15 residues.

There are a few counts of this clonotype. Written as DNA, the CDR3 is TGTGCCAGCAGTTGGACACCTGTCAACACTGAAGCTTTCTTT. Its translation: CASSWTPVNTEAFF. The chain employs TRBV12-3 or TRBV12-4 and TRBJ1-1; a possible D gene is TRBD1 (5 bases). Trimming stripped 4 bases from V and 2 bases from J, with 11 bases between. The CDR3 consists of 14 residues.

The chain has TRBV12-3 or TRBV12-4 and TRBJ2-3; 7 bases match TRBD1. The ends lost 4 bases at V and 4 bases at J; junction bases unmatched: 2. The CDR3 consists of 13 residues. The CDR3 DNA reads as TGTGCCAGCAGTTGGGACAGCGCAGATACGCAGTATTTT. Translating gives CASSWDSADTQYF.

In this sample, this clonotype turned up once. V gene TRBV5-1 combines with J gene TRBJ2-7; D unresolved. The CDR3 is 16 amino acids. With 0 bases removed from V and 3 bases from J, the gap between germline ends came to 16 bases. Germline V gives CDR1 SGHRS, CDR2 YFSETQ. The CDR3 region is CASSLDVGQRYYEQYF. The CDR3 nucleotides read TGCGCCAGCAGCTTGGACGTTGGCCAGCGATACTACGAGCAGTACTTC.

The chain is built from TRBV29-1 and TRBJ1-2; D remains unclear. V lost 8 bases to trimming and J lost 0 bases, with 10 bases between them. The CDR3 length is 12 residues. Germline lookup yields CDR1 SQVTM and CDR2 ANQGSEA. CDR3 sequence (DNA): TGCAGCACACCCGCTCCTAACTATGGCTACACCTTC. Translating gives CSTPAPNYGYTF.

The CDR3 nucleotides are TGTGCCAGCAGCCGAAGCAGGGGCACAGATACGCAGTATTTT. Protein: CASSRSRGTDTQYF. The V and J genes are TRBV7-2 and TRBJ2-3; tentatively, D is TRBD1 (5 bases). This CDR3 contains 14 residues. CDR1 is SGHTA, CDR2 FQGNSA, per germline. V lost 5 bases and J 1 base, leaving 10 bases between the germline ends.

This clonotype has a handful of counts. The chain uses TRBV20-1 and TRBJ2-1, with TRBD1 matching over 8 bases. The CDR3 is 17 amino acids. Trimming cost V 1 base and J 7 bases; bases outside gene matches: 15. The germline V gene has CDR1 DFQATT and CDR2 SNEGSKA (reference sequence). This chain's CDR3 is CSARAVGAQGAANEQFF. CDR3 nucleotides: TGCAGTGCTAGAGCAGTTGGGGCCCAGGGGGCGGCAAATGAGCAGTTCTTC.

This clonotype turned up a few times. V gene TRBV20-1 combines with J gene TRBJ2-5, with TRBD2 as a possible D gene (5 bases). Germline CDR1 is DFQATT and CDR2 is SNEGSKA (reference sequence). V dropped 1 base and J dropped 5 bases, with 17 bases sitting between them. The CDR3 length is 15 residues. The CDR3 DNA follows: TGCAGTGCTAGAGGGATCCGGGGAAGGGAGGAGACCCAGTACTTC. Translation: CSARGIRGREETQYF.

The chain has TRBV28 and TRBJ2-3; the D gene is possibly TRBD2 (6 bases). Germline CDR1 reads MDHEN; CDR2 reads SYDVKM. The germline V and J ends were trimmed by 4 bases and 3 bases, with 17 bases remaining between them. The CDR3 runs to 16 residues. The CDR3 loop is CASSSLTRGGTDTQYF. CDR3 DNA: TGTGCCAGCAGTTCACTGACCCGAGGAGGGACAGATACGCAGTATTTT.

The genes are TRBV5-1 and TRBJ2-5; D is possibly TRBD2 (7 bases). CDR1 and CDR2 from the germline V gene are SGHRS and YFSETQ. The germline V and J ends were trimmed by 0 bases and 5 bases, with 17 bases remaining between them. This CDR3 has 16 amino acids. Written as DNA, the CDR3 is TGCGCCAGCAGCTTGGAAGTAGAGGGGGGAGGGGAGACCCAGTACTTC. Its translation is CASSLEVEGGGETQYF. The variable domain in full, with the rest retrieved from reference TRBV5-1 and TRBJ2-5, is KAGVTQTPRYLIKTRGQQVTLSCSPISGHRSVSWYQQTPGQGLQFLFEYFSETQRNKGNFPGRFSGRQFSNSRSEMNVSTLELGDSALYLCASSLEVEGGGETQYFGPGTRLLVL.